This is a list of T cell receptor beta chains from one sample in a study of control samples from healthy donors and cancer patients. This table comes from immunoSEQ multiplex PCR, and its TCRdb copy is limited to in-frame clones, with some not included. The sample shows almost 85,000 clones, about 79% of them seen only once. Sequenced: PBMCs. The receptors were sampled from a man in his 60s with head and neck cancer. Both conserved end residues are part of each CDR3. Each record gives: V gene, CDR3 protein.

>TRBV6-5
CASRNPLGEQYF
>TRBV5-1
CASSPGTSGNTIYF
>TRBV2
CASSGGQLNEKLFF
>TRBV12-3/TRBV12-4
CASSLGGYHEQYF
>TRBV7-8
CASSSRRFSGYEQYF
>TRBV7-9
CASSNGIQPQETQYF
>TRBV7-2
CASSITGTLTYEQYF
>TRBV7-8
CASSLAIQPRSGYTF
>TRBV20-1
CSASRVYEQYF
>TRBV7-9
CASSHNSGSKETQYF
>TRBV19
CASRTGQGRDGYTF
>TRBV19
CASGAGQRRGYTF
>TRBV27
CASSTTGAQPQHF
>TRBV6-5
CASRIGAEKLFF
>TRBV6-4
CASSGTGGQDTQYF
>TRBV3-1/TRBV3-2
CASSQVLTDEQYF
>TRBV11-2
CASSPPFRRDRHEQYF
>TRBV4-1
CASSQEGRANTGELFF
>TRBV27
CASSLQGGDSPLHF
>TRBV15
CATSRRGETTEAFF
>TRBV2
CASGGQSTINQPQHF
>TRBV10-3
CAISGQISGNTIYF
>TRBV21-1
CASSTGWTGGSSNTGELFF
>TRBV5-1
CASGLIGSGEQFF
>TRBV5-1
CASSLDLTPTLEQYF
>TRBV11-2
CASSQRLAGDAEQFF
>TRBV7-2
CASSLDSGRPGQPQHF
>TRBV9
CASSVGVTGELFF
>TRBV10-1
CASRSGTSGSSYNEQFF
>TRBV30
CAWRGTFSYEQYF
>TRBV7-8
CASSIMGLAANTGELFF
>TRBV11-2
CASSLVGGGHEQYF
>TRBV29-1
CSVISGNTIYF
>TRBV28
CASSLVGRNTEAFF
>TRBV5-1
CASSLVDETQYF
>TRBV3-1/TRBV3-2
CASSQDSPGLGTDTQYF
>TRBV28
CASRAGVNTEAFF
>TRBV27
CASRSGYAGGLSYGQYF
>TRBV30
CAWGEGQGAFGYTF
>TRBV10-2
CASSLQDSSYEQYF
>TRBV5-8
CASSSRTDISGNTIYF
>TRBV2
CASSKRGRWNTEAFF
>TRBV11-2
CASRKNRGVKGEQFF
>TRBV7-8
CASSFGSGTDTQYF
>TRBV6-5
CASSSRTGSGYEQYF
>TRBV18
CASSPRTGSSYNEQFF
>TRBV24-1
CATSDPHGRGPQETQYF
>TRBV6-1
CASSEIRRDIQYF